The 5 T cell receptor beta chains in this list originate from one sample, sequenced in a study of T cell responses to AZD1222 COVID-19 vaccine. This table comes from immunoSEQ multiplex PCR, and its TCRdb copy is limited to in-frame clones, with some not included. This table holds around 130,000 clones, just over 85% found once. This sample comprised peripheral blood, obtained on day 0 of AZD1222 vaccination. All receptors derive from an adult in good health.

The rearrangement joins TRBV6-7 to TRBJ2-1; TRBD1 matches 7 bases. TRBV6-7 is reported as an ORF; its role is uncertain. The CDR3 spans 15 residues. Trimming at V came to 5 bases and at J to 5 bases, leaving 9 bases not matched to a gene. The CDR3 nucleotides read TGTGCCAGCAGTCAGGACAGGATAATGAACAATGAGCAGTTCTTC. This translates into CASSQDRIMNNEQFF.

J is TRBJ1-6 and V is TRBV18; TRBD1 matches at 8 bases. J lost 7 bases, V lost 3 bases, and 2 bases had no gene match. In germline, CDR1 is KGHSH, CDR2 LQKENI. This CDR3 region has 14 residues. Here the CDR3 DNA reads TGTGCCAGCTCACCCGGACAGGGCAATTCACCCCTCCACTTT. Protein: CASSPGQGNSPLHF. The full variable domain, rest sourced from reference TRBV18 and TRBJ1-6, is NAGVMQNPRHLVRRRGQEARLRCSPMKGHSHVYWYRQLPEEGLKFMVYLQKENIIDESGMPKERFSAEFPKEGPSILRIQQVVRGDSAAYFCASSPGQGNSPLHFGNGTRLTVT.

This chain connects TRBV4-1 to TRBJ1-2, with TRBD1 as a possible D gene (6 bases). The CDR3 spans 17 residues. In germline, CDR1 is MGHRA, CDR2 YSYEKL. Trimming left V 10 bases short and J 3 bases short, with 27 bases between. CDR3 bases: TGCGCCACGGGCGATCGGGGGGCGCGGGGTTGGGACTATGGCTACACCTTC. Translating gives CATGDRGARGWDYGYTF.

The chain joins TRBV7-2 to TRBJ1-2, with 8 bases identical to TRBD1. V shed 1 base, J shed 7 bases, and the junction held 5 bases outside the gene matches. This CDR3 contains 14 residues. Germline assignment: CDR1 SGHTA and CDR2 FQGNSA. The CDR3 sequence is CASSLGAGGAGYTF. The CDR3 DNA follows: TGTGCCAGCAGCTTAGGGGCAGGGGGCGCTGGCTACACCTTC.

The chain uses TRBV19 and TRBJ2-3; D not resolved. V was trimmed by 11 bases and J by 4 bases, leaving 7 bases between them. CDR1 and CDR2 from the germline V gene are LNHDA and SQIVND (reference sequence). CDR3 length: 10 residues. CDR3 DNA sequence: TGTGCCTCCGGAGCAGATACGCAGTATTTT. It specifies CASGADTQYF.